This is a list of T cell receptor beta chains from one sample in a study of T cell repertoires in ileal Crohn's disease. The protocol was immunoSEQ multiplex PCR, while the TCRdb copy is restricted to in-frame clones and leaves out a portion. Of around 14,000 clones detected, approximately 80% appear once; the ten largest clones hold 4.2%. Source material: ileal tissue. Source of these receptors: an adult with Crohn's disease. The conserved cysteine and the conserved F or W are not part of the CDR3 here. Fields, in order: J gene, V gene, CDR3 length, CDR3 protein.

>TRBJ1-1|TRBV5-1|13
ASSLGGTANTEAF
>TRBJ2-6|TRBV30|12
AWSGTAGANVLT
>TRBJ2-1|TRBV4-3|14
ASSQTRLAGVNEQF
>TRBJ2-1|TRBV2|14
ATTGGLAGGRYEQF
>TRBJ2-1|TRBV29-1|13
SVGRGGATYNEQF
>TRBJ1-2|TRBV25-1|14
ASRSKFGQGWNGYT
>TRBJ2-4|TRBV4-1|15
ASSQSGQGRAKNIQY
>TRBJ2-1|TRBV27|17
ASSSPGTSGPIRYNEQF
>TRBJ1-5|TRBV19|12
ASTTGLPNQPQH
>TRBJ2-7|TRBV2|12
ASSTQGARYEQY
>TRBJ2-3|TRBV11-3|15
ASSPSSGGGAADTQY
>TRBJ1-1|TRBV19|11
ASSGNYRTEAF
>TRBJ1-5|TRBV6-1|15
ASSEEGRGVSNQPQH
>TRBJ2-5|TRBV2|10
ASRYSGETQY
>TRBJ1-2|TRBV27|12
ASSIQGANYGYT
>TRBJ1-1|TRBV5-1|11
ASSPRPGPEAF
>TRBJ2-1|TRBV19|13
ASSIQLAAYNEQF
>TRBJ1-1|TRBV19|11
ATRTGGFSEAF
>TRBJ1-1|TRBV7-5|13
ARSLVKGMNTEAF
>TRBJ2-3|TRBV19|11
ASSAQGTDTQY